This note documents a single TCR beta chain sequence. Only one count was recorded for this clonotype. Its antigen remains undetermined. No base quality values were provided; no much bigger clone lies one nucleotide off. A single read counts as weak evidence. V is shortened by 6 bases, J by 2 bases, and the region joining them spans 11 bases. CDR1 and CDR2 (SNHLY, FYNNEI) derive from the germline V gene. Its CDR3 holds 13 amino acids, cysteine through phenylalanine. Only CDR3 DNA remains: 39 bases, in frame from the first base. The sample originates from a study of T cells in Graves' hyperthyroidism and ophthalmopathy (dated by TCRdb to 2018 to 2020). Describing the broader study: Peripheral blood was sampled at the time of initial diagnosis, prior to any treatment. To identify distinguishing TCR V-J signatures, a discovery cohort of around 98 patients was used, comprising some 43 with Graves' ophthalmopathy and 55 to 65 with stable Graves' hyperthyroidism. The study also compared thyroid tissue and blood T-cell repertoires from roughly 6 Graves' hyperthyroidism patients. An independent validation cohort of under 20 hyperthyroidism patients and 17 patients who later progressed to ophthalmopathy tested prospective prediction of ophthalmopathy. The paper describes TCR Vbeta CDR3 sequencing of 135 peripheral blood samples, made up of 43 ophthalmopathy patients, approximately 76 hyperthyroidism patients and 17 progressor patients. The 100 discovery patients were divided at random into training and test sets in a 7:3 ratio. Once sampling was done, hyperthyroidism patients were given methimazole at a starting dose of 30 mg daily, whereas ophthalmopathy patients were given high-dose intravenous methylprednisolone. Broad study findings and their caveats: In validation, the model predicted progression to ophthalmopathy a median of roughly 6.1 months before onset, with 70% to 71% sensitivity and 72.22% specificity. Most expanded thyroid clonotypes (frequency above 0.001) were also detected in blood, a finding suggesting that blood repertoires may reflect thyroid immune responses. No statistical method was used to set the sample size in advance, and investigators knew the group allocation. A model built on a 13 V-J signature distinguished ophthalmopathy from stable hyperthyroidism, reaching roughly 88% sensitivity and 81.08% specificity in cross-validation and 80%/75% in testing.

Ophthalmopathy patients had moderately to severely active disease, Clinical Activity Score of at least 3, NOSPECS grade of at least 4, and duration under 3 months. Exclusion was applied to patients with uncontrolled infections, other autoimmune diseases, pregnancy or lactation. Clinical symptoms, serum thyroxine and TRAb, thyroid ultrasound, and orbital computed tomography formed the basis for the diagnoses. PBMCs were isolated from about 9.2 ml of fresh peripheral blood by Ficoll-Paque density gradient centrifugation. Trizol reagent was used to extract total RNA, and RNA quality was then checked on an Agilent 2100 Bioanalyzer. TCR beta CDR3 regions were amplified from RNA transcripts. A first-round RT-PCR of the TCR CDR3 used the HTBI primer set with the Qiagen OneStep RT-PCR kit. Libraries were constructed in a second round of multiplex PCR, after which size selection and purification were carried out. Sequencing of the libraries was done on an Illumina HiSeq2000 using paired-end 100 bp reads. The paper's data handling went like this. SOAPnuke was used to process the raw data, removing reads that contained adapters or uncalled bases, had a mean Phred below 15, or lacked an exact match to the constant primer or identifier. COPE v1.2.5 was used to merge high-quality paired reads, and clonotypes were defined as unique nucleotide sequences. MiTCR v1.1 was used to align the clonotypes against IMGT TRBV, TRBD and TRBJ reference segments. Analysis was restricted to V-J combinations with a frequency above 0.0001, which covered roughly 99% of repertoires. The TCS score was defined as F50 (clonal expansion) divided by E x V (chaos), with BLOSUM62-based TCRdist calculated between CDR3 peptides within each V-J. Welch's t-statistics and random forest reduced several hundred V-J features to roughly 13, which were used in a naive Bayes classifier (R e1071). Through fastp at Q25 and MiXCR, TCRdb rebuilt clones from the public reads, retaining in-frame beta chains. Rows are unified per CDR3 protein, each entry keeping the most common DNA and genes. The V and J calls were determined by TCRdb, not by the authors. The sample profile shows about 640,000 distinct CDR3 sequences; 20% of them were found once. 34% of the sample rests with the top ten.

Here the chain combines TRBV2 and TRBJ2-7; the D gene identity is not certain. The source is a man aged 30 to 45 with Graves' ophthalmopathy. The specimen was blood. The CDR3 protein sequence reads: CASRFWPTYEQYF. Here is the DNA: TGTGCCAGCAGATTCTGGCCTACCTACGAGCAGTACTTC. Outside the CDR3, residues come from the reference TRBV2 and TRBJ2-7 proteins, so the full variable domain is: EPEVTQTPSHQVTQMGQEVILRCVPISNHLYFYWYRQILGQKVEFLVSFYNNEISEKSEIFDDQFSVERPDGSNFTLKIRSTKLEDSAMYFCASRFWPTYEQYFGPGTRLTVT.